This entry is about one T cell receptor (beta chain). The specificity of this receptor is unknown. Per-nucleotide qualities are absent, and no much larger clonotype sits a single base away. The entry originates in a study of blood T cell repertoires in COVID-19 (dated by TCRdb to about 2020). Some background on the complete study: Samples covering the acute and convalescent phases of COVID-19 were provided by collaborators in the United States, Italy and Spain. The material from the prospective study consisted of cDNA or gDNA derived from T cells, B-cell-depleted T cells, or PBMCs. Deeply sampled blood TCRbeta repertoires from subjects exposed to, actively infected with, or recovered from COVID-19 were included in the dataset. The repertoires were released in a freely available public database meant as a resource for research on the immune response to SARS-CoV-2. The samples were drawn from the first 160 participants of the ongoing ImmuneRACE study and from roughly 1,300 subjects provided by 6 global collaborators. The sample metadata nearly always contained a de-identified subject ID, COVID-19 status, age in years and sex. Where available, HLA class I and class II types were taken from metadata supplied by the sample provider and were not determined by assay-based typing.

Beyond this particular receptor, the publication reports: The amount of clinical and demographic metadata varied by source and participant and was provided uncurated.

The immunoSEQ Assay, a bias-controlled multiplex PCR, was used to amplify TCRbeta CDR3 regions from genomic DNA. In the authors' own workflow: The number of nucleated cells in each sample was estimated by amplification of reference gene primers within the assay. To quantify the absolute abundance of each unique TCRbeta CDR3 rearrangement, sequence reads were collapsed and filtered. For each sample, productive Simpson clonality was calculated as the square root of Simpson's diversity index across productive rearrangements. In its TCRdb copy, this immuneACCESS table keeps in-frame sequences only and misses some clones. Where compared with another copy, unresolved V genes explain less than half of these, and the others have no known cause. The DNA was the basis for D and trimming; V, J and clone size are from that table. This sample holds roughly 400,000 clones; about 88% were observed only once. The ten largest clonotypes hold approximately 1.3% of the sample.

Enrolling through a virtual design, the prospective study's participants ranged in age from roughly 18 to 100 years and lived across roughly 24 United States geographic areas. In the prospective study, participants were assigned to cohorts based on the clinical history participants reported in a screening survey and a study questionnaire. A participant counted as exposed if, within 2 weeks of entering the study, that participant had been in contact with someone who had a PCR-confirmed or clinician-diagnosed COVID-19 case. Each participant in the prospective study had whole blood, serum and a nasopharyngeal or oropharyngeal swab collected by mobile phlebotomists. Additional blood draws and questionnaires over an approximately 2-month period could optionally be provided by prospective study participants. Before DNA extraction, blood samples from the prospective study were shipped at room temperature or frozen.

This clonotype originated in a woman younger than 35 who had been exposed to COVID-19. Material for sequencing was PBMCs or T cells enriched from blood (not recorded which).

CDR3 protein: CASSQERTGGIYGYTF. The bases read TGTGCCAGCAGCCAAGAGAGGACAGGGGGAATCTATGGCTACACCTTC. Recombination linked TRBV4-2 to TRBJ1-2; TRBD1 aligns with 10 central bases. Including the terminal cysteine and phenylalanine, the CDR3 comprises 16 residues. Only CDR3 DNA is held: 48 bases, read in frame from base 1. Unmatched junction bases come to 5, with V trimmed by 0 bases and J by 4 bases. CDR1 and CDR2, per the germline V gene, are LGHNA and YNFKEQ.